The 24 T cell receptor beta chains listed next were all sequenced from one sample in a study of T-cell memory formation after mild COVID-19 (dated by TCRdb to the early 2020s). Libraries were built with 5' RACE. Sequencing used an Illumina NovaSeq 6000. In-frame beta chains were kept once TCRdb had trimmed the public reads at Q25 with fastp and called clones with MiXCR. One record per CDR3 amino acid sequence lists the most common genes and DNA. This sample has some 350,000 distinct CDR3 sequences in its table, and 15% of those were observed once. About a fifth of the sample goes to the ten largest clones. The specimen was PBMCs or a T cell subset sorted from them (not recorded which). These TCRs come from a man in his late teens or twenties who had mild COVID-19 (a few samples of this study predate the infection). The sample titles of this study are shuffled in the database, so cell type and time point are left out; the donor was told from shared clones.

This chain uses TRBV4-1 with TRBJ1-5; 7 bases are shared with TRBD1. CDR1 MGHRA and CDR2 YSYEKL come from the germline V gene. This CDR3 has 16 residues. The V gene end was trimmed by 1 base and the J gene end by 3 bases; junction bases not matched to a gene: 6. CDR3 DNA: TGCGCCAGCAGCCAAGGCAGGGGGGCGAACAATCAGCCCCAGCATTTT. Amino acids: CASSQGRGANNQPQHF.

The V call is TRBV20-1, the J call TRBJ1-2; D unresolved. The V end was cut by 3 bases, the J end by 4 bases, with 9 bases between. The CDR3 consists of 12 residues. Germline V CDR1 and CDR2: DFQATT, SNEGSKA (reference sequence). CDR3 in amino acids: CSARWLLYGYTF. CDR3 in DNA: TGCAGTGCTAGGTGGCTCCTCTATGGCTACACCTTC.

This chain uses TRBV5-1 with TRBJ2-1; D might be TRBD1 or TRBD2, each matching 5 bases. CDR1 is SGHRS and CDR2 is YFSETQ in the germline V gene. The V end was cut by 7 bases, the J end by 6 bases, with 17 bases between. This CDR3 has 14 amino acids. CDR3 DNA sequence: TGCGCCAGCTGCTACGGGACCCCCGGCAATGAGCAGTTCTTC. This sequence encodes CASCYGTPGNEQFF.

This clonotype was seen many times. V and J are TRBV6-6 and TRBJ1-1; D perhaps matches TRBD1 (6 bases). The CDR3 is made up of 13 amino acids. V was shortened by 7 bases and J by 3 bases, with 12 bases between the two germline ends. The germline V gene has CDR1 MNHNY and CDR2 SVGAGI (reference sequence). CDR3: CASTRQAYTEAFF. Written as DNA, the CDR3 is TGTGCCAGCACAAGACAGGCCTACACTGAAGCTTTCTTT.

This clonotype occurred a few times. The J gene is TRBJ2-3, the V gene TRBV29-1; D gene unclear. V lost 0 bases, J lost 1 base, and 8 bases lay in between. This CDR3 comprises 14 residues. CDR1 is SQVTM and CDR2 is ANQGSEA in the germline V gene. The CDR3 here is CSVEDRRGTDTQYF. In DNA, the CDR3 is TGCAGCGTTGAAGATAGAAGGGGCACAGATACGCAGTATTTT.

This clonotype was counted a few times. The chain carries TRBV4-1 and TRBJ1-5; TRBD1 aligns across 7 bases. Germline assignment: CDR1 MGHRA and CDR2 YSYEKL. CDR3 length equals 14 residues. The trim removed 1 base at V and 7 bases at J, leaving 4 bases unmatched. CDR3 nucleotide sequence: TGCGCCAGCAGCCAAGCCGACAGGGACCAGCCCCAGCATTTT. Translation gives CASSQADRDQPQHF.

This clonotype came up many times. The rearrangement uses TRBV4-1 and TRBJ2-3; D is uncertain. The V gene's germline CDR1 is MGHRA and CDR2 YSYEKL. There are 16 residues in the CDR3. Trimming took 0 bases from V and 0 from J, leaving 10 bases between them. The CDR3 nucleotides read TGCGCCAGCAGCCAAGAAAACTTCCCTAGCACAGATACGCAGTATTTT. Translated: CASSQENFPSTDTQYF.

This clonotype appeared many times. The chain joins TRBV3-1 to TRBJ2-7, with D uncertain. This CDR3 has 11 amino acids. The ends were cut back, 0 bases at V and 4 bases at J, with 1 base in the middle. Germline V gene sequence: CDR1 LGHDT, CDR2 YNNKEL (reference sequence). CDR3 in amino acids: CASSQEYEQYF. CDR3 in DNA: TGTGCCAGCAGCCAAGAATACGAGCAGTACTTC.

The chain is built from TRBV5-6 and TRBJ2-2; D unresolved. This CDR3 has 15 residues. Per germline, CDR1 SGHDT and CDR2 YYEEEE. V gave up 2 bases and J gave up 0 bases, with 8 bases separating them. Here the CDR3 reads CASSFGRPNTGELFF. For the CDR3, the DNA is TGTGCCAGCAGCTTTGGCAGGCCGAACACCGGGGAGCTGTTTTTT.

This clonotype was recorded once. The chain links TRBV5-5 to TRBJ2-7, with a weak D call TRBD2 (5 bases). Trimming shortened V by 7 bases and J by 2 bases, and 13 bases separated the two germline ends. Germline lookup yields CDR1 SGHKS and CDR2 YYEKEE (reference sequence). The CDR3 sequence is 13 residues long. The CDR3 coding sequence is TGTGCCAGCGCCCTAGGGAGTACCTACGAGCAGTACTTC. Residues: CASALGSTYEQYF.

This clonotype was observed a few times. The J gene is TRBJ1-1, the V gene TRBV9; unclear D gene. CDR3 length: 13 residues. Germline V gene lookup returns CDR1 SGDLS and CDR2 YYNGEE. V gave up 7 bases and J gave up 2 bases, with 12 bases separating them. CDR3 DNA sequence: TGTGCCAGCGGAGAGACGGGAAACACTGAAGCTTTCTTT. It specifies CASGETGNTEAFF.

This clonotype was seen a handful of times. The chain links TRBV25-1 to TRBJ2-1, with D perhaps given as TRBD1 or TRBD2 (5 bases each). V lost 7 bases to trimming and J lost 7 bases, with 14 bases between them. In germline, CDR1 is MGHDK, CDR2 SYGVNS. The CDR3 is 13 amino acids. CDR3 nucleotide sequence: TGTGCCAGCAACGGGGACCAGCCGAATGAGCAGTTCTTC. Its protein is CASNGDQPNEQFF.

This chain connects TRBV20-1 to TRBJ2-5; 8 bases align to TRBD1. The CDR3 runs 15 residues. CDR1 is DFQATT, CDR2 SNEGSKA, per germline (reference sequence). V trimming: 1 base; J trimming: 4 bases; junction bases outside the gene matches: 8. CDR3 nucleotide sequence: TGCAGTGCTAGAGCCACAGGACAGGGTACAGAGACCCAGTACTTC. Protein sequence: CSARATGQGTETQYF.

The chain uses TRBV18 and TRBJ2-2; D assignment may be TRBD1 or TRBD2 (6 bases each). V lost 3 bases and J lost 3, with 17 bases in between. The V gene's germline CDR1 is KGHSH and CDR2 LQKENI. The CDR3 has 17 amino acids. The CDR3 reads CASSPEGHDPDTGELFF. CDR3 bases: TGTGCCAGCTCACCGGAGGGACACGACCCCGACACCGGGGAGCTGTTTTTT.

The CDR3 DNA follows: TGTGCCAGCAGTTTACCCCGAAACACTGAAGCTTTCTTT. This codes for CASSLPRNTEAFF. V usage is TRBV28 and J usage is TRBJ1-1; D is undetermined. The CDR3 sequence is 13 residues long. The germline V and J ends were trimmed by 2 bases and 2 bases, with 6 bases remaining between them. Germline V gene lookup returns CDR1 MDHEN and CDR2 SYDVKM. Complete variable domain (other parts from reference TRBV28 and TRBJ1-1): DVKVTQSSRYLVKRTGEKVFLECVQDMDHENMFWYRQDPGLGLRLIYFSYDVKMKEKGDIPEGYSVSREKKERFSLILESASTNQTSMYLCASSLPRNTEAFFGQGTRLTVV.

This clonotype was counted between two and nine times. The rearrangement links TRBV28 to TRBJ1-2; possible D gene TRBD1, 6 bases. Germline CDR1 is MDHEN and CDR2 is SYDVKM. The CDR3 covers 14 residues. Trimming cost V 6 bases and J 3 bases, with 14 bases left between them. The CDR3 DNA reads TGTGCCAGCAGGACCCCGGGACACTACTATGGCTACACCTTC. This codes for CASRTPGHYYGYTF.

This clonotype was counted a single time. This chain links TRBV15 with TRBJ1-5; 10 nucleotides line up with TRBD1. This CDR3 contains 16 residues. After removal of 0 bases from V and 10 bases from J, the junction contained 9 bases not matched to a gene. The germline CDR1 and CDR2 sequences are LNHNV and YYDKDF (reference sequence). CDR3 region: CATSRDLETGGFPQHF. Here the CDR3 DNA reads TGTGCCACCAGCAGAGATTTGGAGACAGGGGGCTTTCCCCAGCATTTT.

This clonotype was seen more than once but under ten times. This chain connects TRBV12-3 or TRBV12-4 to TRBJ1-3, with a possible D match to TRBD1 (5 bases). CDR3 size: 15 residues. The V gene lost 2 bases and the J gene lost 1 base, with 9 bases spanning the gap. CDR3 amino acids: CASSLLGGSGNTIYF. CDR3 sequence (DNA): TGTGCCAGCAGTTTACTCGGGGGGTCTGGAAACACCATATATTTT.

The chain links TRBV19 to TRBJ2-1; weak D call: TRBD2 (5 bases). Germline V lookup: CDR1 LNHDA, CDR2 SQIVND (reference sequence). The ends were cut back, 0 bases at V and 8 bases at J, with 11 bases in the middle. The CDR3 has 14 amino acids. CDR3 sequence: CASSIDPLGYEQFF. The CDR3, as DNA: TGTGCCAGTAGTATAGACCCACTAGGGTATGAGCAGTTCTTC.

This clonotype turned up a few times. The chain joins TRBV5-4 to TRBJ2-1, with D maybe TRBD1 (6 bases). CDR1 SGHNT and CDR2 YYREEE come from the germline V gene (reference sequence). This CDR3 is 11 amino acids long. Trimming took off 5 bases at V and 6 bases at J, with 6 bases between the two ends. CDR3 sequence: CASRGANEQFF. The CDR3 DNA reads TGTGCCAGCAGGGGGGCCAATGAGCAGTTCTTC.

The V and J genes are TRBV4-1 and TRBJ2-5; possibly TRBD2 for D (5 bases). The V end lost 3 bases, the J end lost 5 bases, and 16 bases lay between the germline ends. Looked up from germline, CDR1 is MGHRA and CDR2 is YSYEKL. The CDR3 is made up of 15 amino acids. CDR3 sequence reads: CASSQGSSSLETQYF. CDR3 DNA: TGCGCCAGCAGCCAGGGGAGTAGTTCTCTGGAGACCCAGTACTTC.

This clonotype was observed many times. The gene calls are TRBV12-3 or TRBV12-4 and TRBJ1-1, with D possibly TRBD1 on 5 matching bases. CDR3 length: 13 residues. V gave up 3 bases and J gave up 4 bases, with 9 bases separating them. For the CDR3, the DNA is TGTGCCAGCAGTTTGCGGGGGAGCACTGAAGCTTTCTTT. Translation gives CASSLRGSTEAFF.

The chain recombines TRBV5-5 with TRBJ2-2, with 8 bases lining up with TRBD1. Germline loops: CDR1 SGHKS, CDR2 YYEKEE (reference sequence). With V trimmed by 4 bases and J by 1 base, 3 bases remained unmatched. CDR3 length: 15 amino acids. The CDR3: CASSRGQENTGELFF. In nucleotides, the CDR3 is TGTGCCAGCAGCCGGGGACAGGAGAACACCGGGGAGCTGTTTTTT.

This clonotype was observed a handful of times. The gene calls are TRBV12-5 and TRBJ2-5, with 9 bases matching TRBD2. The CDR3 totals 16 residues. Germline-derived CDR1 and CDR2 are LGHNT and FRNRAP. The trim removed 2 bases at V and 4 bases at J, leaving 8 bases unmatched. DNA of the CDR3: TGTGCTAGTGGTTTGAGTGGTAGCGGGGGAGGAGAGACCCAGTACTTC. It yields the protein CASGLSGSGGGETQYF.